This is a list of T cell receptor beta chains from one sample in a study of blood T cell repertoires in COVID-19. Only in-frame clones appear in the TCRdb table, and some are missing; sequencing was by immunoSEQ multiplex PCR. The table lists about 270,000 clones, 75% to 90% of them singletons. Sequenced sample: peripheral blood. These receptors were taken from a human donor in a cohort sampled during active COVID-19. The CDR3 runs from the conserved cysteine through the conserved F or W. The D gene is left open where the match is weak. Size tells how often a clone was seen (once, few, many) or the class of an expanded clone, and some rows leave it out.

D gene | J gene | clone size | V gene | CDR3 DNA | CDR3 protein
. | TRBJ1-4 | once | TRBV3-1/TRBV3-2 | TGTGCCAGCAGCCAGGCAGGGATGAAAGAAAAACTGTTTTTT | CASSQAGMKEKLFF
. | TRBJ2-7 | . | TRBV28 | TGTGCCAGCACCCCCAACAGATACCTCTACGAGCAGTACTTC | CASTPNRYLYEQYF
. | TRBJ2-1 | . | TRBV7-9 | TGTGCCAGCAGCTTTAGGCTAGACTCCTACAATGAGCAGTTCTTC | CASSFRLDSYNEQFF
. | TRBJ2-3 | . | TRBV5-6 | TGTGCCAGCAGCCGGACTGACCACACAGATACGCAGTATTTT | CASSRTDHTDTQYF
TRBD1 | TRBJ1-5 | . | TRBV7-9 | TGTGCCAGCAGCCCACAGGGGCTCAATCAGCCCCAGCATTTT | CASSPQGLNQPQHF
. | TRBJ1-4 | . | TRBV6-5 | TGTGCCAGCAGTTTCAGGGCCGCTAATGAAAAACTGTTTTTT | CASSFRAANEKLFF
. | TRBJ2-1 | . | TRBV6-4 | TGTGCCAGCAGTGACCGGACTACCGGAGTGTACAATGAGCAGTTCTTC | CASSDRTTGVYNEQFF
. | TRBJ1-2 | . | TRBV7-2 | TGTGCCAGCAGTACCTTGGGGGCAGGGAAAAGCTATGGCTACACCTTC | CASSTLGAGKSYGYTF
TRBD2 | TRBJ2-1 | . | TRBV28 | TGTGCCAGCAGCCCCTCCGCCCTAGCGGCGTTTAACAATGAGCAGTTCTTC | CASSPSALAAFNNEQFF
. | TRBJ2-5 | . | TRBV2 | TGTGCCAGCAGTTATAATCAGTTTCAAGAGACCCAGTACTTC | CASSYNQFQETQYF
. | TRBJ1-1 | . | TRBV5-1 | TGCGCCAGCAGCTTGGCCGACAGCTCGGGCACTGAAGCTTTCTTT | CASSLADSSGTEAFF
. | TRBJ1-1 | . | TRBV6-5 | TGTGCCACCGTTCGGGACACTGAAGCTTTCTTT | CATVRDTEAFF
. | TRBJ2-1 | many | TRBV6-5 | TGTGCCAGCAGCCAGCCGGGCTACAATGAGCAGTTCTTC | CASSQPGYNEQFF
TRBD2 | TRBJ2-2 | . | TRBV10-3 | TGTGCCATCAGGAACCCCGGGACTAGCGGGAGGGACACCGGGGAGCTGTTTTTT | CAIRNPGTSGRDTGELFF
. | TRBJ2-3 | . | TRBV5-1 | TGCGCCAGCAGCTTGGCACTACCACTAGATACGCAGTATTTT | CASSLALPLDTQYF
TRBD1 | TRBJ1-1 | . | TRBV5-6 | TGTGCCAGCAGCTACAAACCCACCGGGACAGGTTCCACTGAAGCTTTCTTT | CASSYKPTGTGSTEAFF
TRBD1 | TRBJ1-2 | . | TRBV18 | TGTGCCAGCTCACTCAAAGGGACAGATAACTATGGCTACACCTTC | CASSLKGTDNYGYTF
TRBD2 | TRBJ2-7 | . | TRBV6-6 | TGTGCCAGCAGTAAGGGACTAGCGGGATTGGAGCAGTACTTC | CASSKGLAGLEQYF
. | TRBJ2-5 | . | TRBV29-1 | TGCAGCGTTGAATTTGGGGCAGTAGATCTAGAGACCCAGTACTTC | CSVEFGAVDLETQYF
TRBD1 | TRBJ1-4 | . | TRBV11-2 | TGTGCCAGCAGACAGGGGGCTAATGAAAAACTGTTTTTT | CASRQGANEKLFF
. | TRBJ1-5 | . | TRBV2 | TGTGCCAGCAGGCTCGTAAGGAGCGGGGGAGTTGGCAATCAGCCCCAGCATTTT | CASRLVRSGGVGNQPQHF
. | TRBJ2-1 | . | TRBV7-3 | TGTGCCAGCAGCACCCATAGCGGAACTCAAGGCAATGAGCAGTTCTTC | CASSTHSGTQGNEQFF
. | TRBJ1-5 | . | TRBV7-9 | TGTGCCAGCAGCTTAAACGAAGCCCCGGGACGGGGGTATCAGCCCCAGCATTTT | CASSLNEAPGRGYQPQHF